This T cell receptor (beta chain) was obtained from a study of graft-versus-host responses after intestinal transplantation. The V end lost 7 bases, the J end lost 4 bases, and 17 bases lay between the germline ends. Germline lookup yields CDR1 SGHTA and CDR2 FQGTGA. The CDR3 covers 15 residues. Using immunoSEQ multiplex PCR, the repertoire was profiled, and TCRdb retains in-frame clones only, with some absent. The repertoire holds approximately 49,000 clones, with roughly 90% as singletons. Overall study results and limits: Present in recipient marrow, GvH clones included some that appeared first in ileum or blood. Peak circulating GvH clone levels were associated with early post-transplant HvG declines.

A note on this clone: The antigen is not known.

This chain uses TRBV7-3 with TRBJ2-1, with D possibly TRBD2 on 6 matching bases. This TCR derives from a human donor who was the organ donor for an intestinal transplant. The source was unstimulated CD4+ T cells sorted from spleen or lymph node cells, collected before transplant. The CDR3 loop is CASNITGTRYNEQFF. CDR3 in DNA: TGTGCCAGCAACATTACCGGGACTCGGTACAATGAGCAGTTCTTC.